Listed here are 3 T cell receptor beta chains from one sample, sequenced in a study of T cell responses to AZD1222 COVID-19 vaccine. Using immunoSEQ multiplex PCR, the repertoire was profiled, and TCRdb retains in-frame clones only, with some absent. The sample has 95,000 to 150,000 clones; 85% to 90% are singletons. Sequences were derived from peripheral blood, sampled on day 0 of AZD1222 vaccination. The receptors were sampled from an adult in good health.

The CDR3 DNA reads TGTGCCAGCAGCCGGACAGGGCTGGGACACAATGAGCAGTTCTTC. It yields the protein CASSRTGLGHNEQFF. The chain links TRBV7-8 to TRBJ2-1; 8 nucleotides match TRBD1. The CDR3 spans 15 residues. V shed 5 bases, J shed 5 bases, and the junction held 8 bases outside the gene matches. The V gene's germline CDR1 is SGHVS and CDR2 FQNEAQ.

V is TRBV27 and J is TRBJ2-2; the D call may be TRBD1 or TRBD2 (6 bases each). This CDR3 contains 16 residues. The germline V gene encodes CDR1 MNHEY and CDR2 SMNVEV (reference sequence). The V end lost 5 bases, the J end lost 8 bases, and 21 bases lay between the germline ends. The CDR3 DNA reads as TGTGCCAGCAGTCCCACGGACAGAGGGAGGAGGGGGGAGCTGTTTTTT. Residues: CASSPTDRGRRGELFF.

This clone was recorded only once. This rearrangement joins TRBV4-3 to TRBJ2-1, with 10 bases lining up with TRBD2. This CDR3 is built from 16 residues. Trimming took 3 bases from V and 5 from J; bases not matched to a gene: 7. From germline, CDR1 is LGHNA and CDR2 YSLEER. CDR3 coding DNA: TGCGCCAGCAGCCAGGTTCTAGCGGGAGTAAACAATGAGCAGTTCTTC. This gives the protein CASSQVLAGVNNEQFF.